The 20 T cell receptor beta chains in this list originate from one sample, sequenced in a study of regulatory T cells in long-lasting Graves disease. The time point: persistent/refractory GD, antithyroid drugs over 5 years with positive TRAb. The authors made the TCR library using RNA they extracted from PBMCs. Libraries of TCR beta came from iRepertoire HTBI primers plus Arm-PCR of CDR3 regions. TCRdb reprocessed the multiplex PCR reads with MiXCR, giving one entry per CDR3 protein. Of 350,000 to 450,000 distinct CDR3 sequences listed, over 20% are singletons. The material was peripheral blood mononuclear cells (PBMCs), obtained when the disease was refractory, from a patient treated with antithyroid drugs. Receptors originate from a female donor with Graves disease.

The rearrangement joins TRBV27 to TRBJ2-7; possible D gene TRBD2, 6 bases. V lost 0 bases and J 0 bases, leaving 12 bases between the germline ends. CDR1 MNHEY and CDR2 SMNVEV come from the germline V gene (reference sequence). The CDR3 extends over 16 amino acids. DNA for the CDR3: TGTGCCAGCAGTTTATCCTTAGCGGTCCGCTCCTACGAGCAGTACTTC. Protein product: CASSLSLAVRSYEQYF.

This sequence joins TRBV19 and TRBJ2-7, with D perhaps TRBD2 (5 bases). The CDR3 sequence is 15 residues long. Trimming removed 3 bases at V and 4 bases at J, with 16 bases between. Looked up from germline, CDR1 is LNHDA and CDR2 is SQIVND (reference sequence). As DNA, the CDR3 is TGTGCCAGTAGTATTACAGCGGACGCTTTTTACGAGCAGTACTTC. Translation gives CASSITADAFYEQYF.

This clonotype appeared many times. The chain uses TRBV24-1 and TRBJ2-7; TRBD1 matches 9 bases. This CDR3 has 18 amino acids. Germline CDR1 KGHDR, CDR2 SFDVKD. The trim removed 0 bases at V and 2 bases at J, leaving 10 bases unmatched. The CDR3 here is CATSDLIRDRATTYEQYF. The CDR3 DNA sequence: TGTGCCACCAGTGATTTGATCCGGGACAGGGCCACTACCTACGAGCAGTACTTC.

V is TRBV15 and J is TRBJ2-5; possibly TRBD1 for D (7 bases). The CDR3 runs 16 residues. Trimming cost V 4 bases and J 5 bases, with 20 bases left between them. The germline CDR1 and CDR2 sequences are LNHNV and YYDKDF (reference sequence). CDR3 nucleotides: TGTGCCACCAGCATCTCTGGCAGGGGGGCGCGGGAGACCCAGTACTTC. Residues: CATSISGRGARETQYF. Filled out from reference TRBV15 and TRBJ2-5, the complete variable domain reads DAMVIQNPRYQVTQFGKPVTLSCSQTLNHNVMYWYQQKSSQAPKLLFHYYDKDFNNEADTPDNFQSRRPNTSFCFLDIRSPGLGDTAMYLCATSISGRGARETQYFGPGTRLLVL.

This clonotype was counted at least ten times. V gene TRBV12-3 or TRBV12-4 combines with J gene TRBJ2-5; 7 bases line up with TRBD2. V was pared by 0 bases and J by 3 bases, with 7 bases of the junction left unmatched. The CDR3 sequence is 16 residues long. The CDR3 region is CASSLAVGGPKETQYF. The CDR3 DNA reads as TGTGCCAGCAGTTTAGCGGTGGGAGGGCCGAAAGAGACCCAGTACTTC.

The V and J genes are TRBV25-1 and TRBJ2-5; D possibly corresponds to TRBD1 (6 bases). Germline V gives CDR1 MGHDK, CDR2 SYGVNS. The CDR3 is 12 residues long. Trimming shortened V by 8 bases and J by 6 bases, and 13 bases separated the two germline ends. The CDR3 region has the DNA TGTGCCAGCTCGGGGACACGCCAGACCCAGTACTTC. Amino acids: CASSGTRQTQYF.

This clonotype was seen at least ten times. This CDR3 reads CASSAEGQDSYEQYF. DNA of the CDR3: TGTGCCAGCAGCGCGGAGGGACAGGACTCCTACGAGCAGTACTTC. The rearrangement joins TRBV7-9 to TRBJ2-7; TRBD1 matches 8 bases. Looked up from germline, CDR1 is SEHNR and CDR2 is FQNEAQ (reference sequence). The CDR3 is made up of 15 amino acids. Unmatched junction bases numbered 6, after V lost 5 bases and J lost 0 bases.

This clonotype was seen at least ten times. The rearrangement joins TRBV28 to TRBJ1-1; 7 bases line up with TRBD1. This CDR3 contains 15 residues. Germline-derived CDR1 and CDR2 are MDHEN and SYDVKM. The V and J ends lost 4 bases and 1 base, in that order; junction bases with no gene match: 6. CDR3 region: CASSSLQGTNTEAFF. CDR3 nucleotide sequence: TGTGCCAGCAGTTCTTTACAGGGGACGAACACTGAAGCTTTCTTT.

The chain is built from TRBV20-1 and TRBJ1-5, with D unresolved. This CDR3 has 12 amino acids. CDR1 DFQATT and CDR2 SNEGSKA come from the germline V gene (reference sequence). Deletions cut 2 bases from V and 4 bases from J, with 6 bases between. The CDR3 DNA sequence: TGCAGTGCTAGAAAAGAGAATCAGCCCCAGCATTTT. It translates to CSARKENQPQHF.

This clonotype was picked up a small number of times. The rearrangement links TRBV7-9 to TRBJ2-3; D unclear. Trimming pared 5 bases from V and 6 bases from J, leaving 9 bases between. Germline V gene lookup returns CDR1 SEHNR and CDR2 FQNEAQ (reference sequence). This CDR3 contains 12 residues. The CDR3 DNA sequence: TGTGCCAGCAGCGTTGATACCGATACGCAGTATTTT. This encodes CASSVDTDTQYF.

This clonotype was detected only a few times. The chain recombines TRBV5-6 with TRBJ1-6; D gene uncertain. The V gene's germline CDR1 is SGHDT and CDR2 YYEEEE. Trimming stripped 4 bases from V and 5 bases from J, with 7 bases between. This CDR3 is built from 13 residues. Here the CDR3 reads CASSPRDNSPLHF. The CDR3 nucleotides are TGTGCCAGCAGCCCCCGGGATAATTCACCCCTCCACTTT. The full variable domain, with the rest looked up from reference TRBV5-6 and TRBJ1-6, is DAGVTQSPTHLIKTRGQQVTLRCSPKSGHDTVSWYQQALGQGPQFIFQYYEEEERQRGNFPDRFSGHQFPNYSSELNVNALLLGDSALYLCASSPRDNSPLHFGNGTRLTVT.

The rearrangement joins TRBV7-2 to TRBJ1-3; D possibly corresponds to TRBD1 (5 bases). V lost 2 bases and J 4 bases, leaving 12 bases between the germline ends. The CDR3 consists of 15 residues. CDR1 is SGHTA, CDR2 FQGNSA, per germline. This CDR3 is CASSLTGDRGNTIYF. The CDR3 DNA sequence: TGTGCCAGCAGCTTAACTGGGGACCGAGGAAACACCATATATTTT.

V usage is TRBV5-1 and J usage is TRBJ2-5, with 8 bases identical to TRBD2. The CDR3 length is 13 residues. The germline CDR1 and CDR2 sequences are SGHRS and YFSETQ. Trimming removed 9 bases from V and 2 bases from J; junction bases left unmatched: 6. The CDR3 sequence: CATKRENQETQYF. CDR3 sequence (DNA): TGCGCCACAAAGCGGGAGAATCAAGAGACCCAGTACTTC.

This clonotype was detected ten times or more. The rearrangement uses TRBV28 and TRBJ1-2, with 9 bases lining up with TRBD1. The CDR3 has 15 amino acids. Trimming at V came to 4 bases and at J to 8 bases, leaving 11 bases not matched to a gene. Germline values: CDR1 MDHEN, CDR2 SYDVKM. CDR3 sequence (DNA): TGTGCCAGCAGTTCCCCGGGGGGGGACAGGGCAGGCTACACCTTC. Protein sequence: CASSSPGGDRAGYTF.

This clonotype was counted many times. At one of its ends the junction is not consistent with the germline gene, which may arise from a read error. The V call is TRBV12-3 or TRBV12-4, the J call TRBJ2-7; the D is unclear. This CDR3 region has 11 residues. For the CDR3, the DNA is TGTACCAGCAGTTTAGCCTACGAGCAGTACTTC. As protein: CTSSLAYEQYF.

The chain has TRBV19 and TRBJ1-5; D unresolved. V was cut by 0 bases and J by 3 bases, with 9 bases left in between. This CDR3 spans 15 amino acids. The germline CDR1 and CDR2 sequences are LNHDA and SQIVND (reference sequence). CDR3 DNA sequence: TGTGCCAGTAGTATAGATGGTCAGCCCAATCAGCCCCAGCATTTT. This translates into CASSIDGQPNQPQHF.

V and J are TRBV15 and TRBJ2-7; 9 nucleotides line up with TRBD1. Germline values: CDR1 LNHNV, CDR2 YYDKDF (reference sequence). The CDR3 spans 15 residues. V shed 1 base, J shed 3 bases, and the junction held 4 bases outside the gene matches. This CDR3 reads CATSRVGQGFYEQYF. Here the CDR3 DNA reads TGTGCCACCAGCAGAGTTGGACAGGGGTTCTACGAGCAGTACTTC.

This clonotype occurred a few times. The chain combines TRBV3-1 with TRBJ2-7, with 8 nucleotides matching TRBD1. Unmatched junction bases numbered 5, after V lost 0 bases and J lost 4 bases. The CDR3 is 15 residues long. CDR1 and CDR2 (germline): LGHDT, YNNKEL (reference sequence). The CDR3, as DNA: TGTGCCAGCAGCCAAGAACTCAGGGGGCTGTACGAGCAGTACTTC. Translating gives CASSQELRGLYEQYF.

The table lists this clonotype with a few counts. The V and J genes are TRBV2 and TRBJ2-3; D gene uncertain. CDR3 length: 15 amino acids. Germline V gene lookup returns CDR1 SNHLY and CDR2 FYNNEI. Trimming stripped 3 bases from V and 3 bases from J, with 13 bases between. The chain's CDR3 is CASSDDPTSTDTQYF. The DNA for the CDR3 is TGTGCCAGCAGTGACGACCCCACGTCGACAGATACGCAGTATTTT.

This clonotype was recorded many times. The chain couples TRBV27 to TRBJ2-7; 10 bases are shared with TRBD2. The CDR3 is 15 residues long. Germline lookup yields CDR1 MNHEY and CDR2 SMNVEV (reference sequence). J lost 6 bases, V lost 2 bases, and 7 bases had no gene match. For the CDR3, the DNA is TGTGCCAGCAGTTTAGGGACTAGCGTTACAGTCGAGCAGTACTTC. This codes for CASSLGTSVTVEQYF.